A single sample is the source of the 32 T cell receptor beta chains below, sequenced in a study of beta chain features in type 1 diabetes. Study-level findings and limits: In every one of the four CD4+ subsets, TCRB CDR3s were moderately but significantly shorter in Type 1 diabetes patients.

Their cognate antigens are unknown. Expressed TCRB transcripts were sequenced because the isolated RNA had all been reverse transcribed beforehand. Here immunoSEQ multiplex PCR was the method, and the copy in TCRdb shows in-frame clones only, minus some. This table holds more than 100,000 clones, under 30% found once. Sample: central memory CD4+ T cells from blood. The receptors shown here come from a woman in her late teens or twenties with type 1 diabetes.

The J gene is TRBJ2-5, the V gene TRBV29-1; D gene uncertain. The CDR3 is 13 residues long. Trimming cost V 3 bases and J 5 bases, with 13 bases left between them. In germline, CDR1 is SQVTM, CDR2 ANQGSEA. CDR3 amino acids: CSVEVQPGETQYF. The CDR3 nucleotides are TGCAGCGTTGAGGTACAGCCTGGGGAGACCCAGTACTTC.

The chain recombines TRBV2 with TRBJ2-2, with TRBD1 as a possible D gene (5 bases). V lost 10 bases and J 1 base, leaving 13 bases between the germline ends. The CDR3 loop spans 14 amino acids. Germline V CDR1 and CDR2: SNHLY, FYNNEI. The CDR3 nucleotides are TGTGCCACCCAGGGTCTTGGGAACACCGGGGAGCTGTTTTTT. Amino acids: CATQGLGNTGELFF. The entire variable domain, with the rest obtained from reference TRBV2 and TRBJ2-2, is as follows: EPEVTQTPSHQVTQMGQEVILRCVPISNHLYFYWYRQILGQKVEFLVSFYNNEISEKSEIFDDQFSVERPDGSNFTLKIRSTKLEDSAMYFCATQGLGNTGELFFGEGSRLTVL.

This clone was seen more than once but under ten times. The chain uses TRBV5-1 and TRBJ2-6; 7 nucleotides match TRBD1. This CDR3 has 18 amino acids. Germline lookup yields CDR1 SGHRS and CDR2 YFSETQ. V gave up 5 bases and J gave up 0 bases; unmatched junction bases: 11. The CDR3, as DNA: TGCGCCAGCAGTCAGGGACAGAATGTCATCTCTGGGGCCAACGTCCTGACTTTC. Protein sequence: CASSQGQNVISGANVLTF.

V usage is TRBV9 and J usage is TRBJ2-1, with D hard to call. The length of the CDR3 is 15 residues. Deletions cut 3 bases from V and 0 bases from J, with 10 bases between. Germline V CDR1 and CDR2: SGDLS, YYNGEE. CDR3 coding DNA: TGTGCCAGCAGCGCGACTGCCAGCTCCTACAATGAGCAGTTCTTC. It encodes CASSATASSYNEQFF.

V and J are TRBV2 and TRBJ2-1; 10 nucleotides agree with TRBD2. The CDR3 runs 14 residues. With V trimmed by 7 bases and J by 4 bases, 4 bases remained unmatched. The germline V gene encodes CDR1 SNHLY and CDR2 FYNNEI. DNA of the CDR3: TGTGCCAGCACTGGACTAGCGGCATACAATGAGCAGTTCTTC. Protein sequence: CASTGLAAYNEQFF.

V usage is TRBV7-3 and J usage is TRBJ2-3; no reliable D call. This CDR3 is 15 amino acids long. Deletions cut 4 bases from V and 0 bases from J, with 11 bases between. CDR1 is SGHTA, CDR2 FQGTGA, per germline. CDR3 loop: CASSSFYGSTDTQYF. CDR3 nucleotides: TGTGCCAGCAGCTCGTTTTACGGGAGCACAGATACGCAGTATTTT.

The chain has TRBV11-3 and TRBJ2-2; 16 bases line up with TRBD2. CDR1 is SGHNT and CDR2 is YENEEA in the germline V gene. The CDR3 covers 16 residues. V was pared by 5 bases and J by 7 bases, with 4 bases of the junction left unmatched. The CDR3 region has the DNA TGTGCCAGCAGCGAGGGACTAGCGGGAGGGATCGGGGAGCTGTTTTTT. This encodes CASSEGLAGGIGELFF.

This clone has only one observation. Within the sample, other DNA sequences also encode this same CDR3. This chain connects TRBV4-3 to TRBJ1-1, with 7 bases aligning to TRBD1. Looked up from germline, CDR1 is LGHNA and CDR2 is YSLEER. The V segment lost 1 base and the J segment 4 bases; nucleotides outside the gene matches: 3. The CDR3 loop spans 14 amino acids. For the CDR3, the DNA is TGCGCCAGCAGCCAAGGACAGGGAAGCACTGAAGCTTTCTTT. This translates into CASSQGQGSTEAFF.

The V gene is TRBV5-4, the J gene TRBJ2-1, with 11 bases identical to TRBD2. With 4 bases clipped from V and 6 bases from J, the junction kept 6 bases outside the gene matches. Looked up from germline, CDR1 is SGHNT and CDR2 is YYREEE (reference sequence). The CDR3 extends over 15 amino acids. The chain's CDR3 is CASSPGLADVNEQFF. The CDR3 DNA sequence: TGTGCCAGCAGCCCGGGACTAGCGGACGTCAATGAGCAGTTCTTC.

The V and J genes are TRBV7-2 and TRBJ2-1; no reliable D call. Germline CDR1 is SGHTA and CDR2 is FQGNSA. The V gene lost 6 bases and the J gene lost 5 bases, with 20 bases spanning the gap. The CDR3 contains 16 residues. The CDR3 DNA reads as TGTGCCAGCAGGTATACGACTTTACCCTCTCACAATGAGCAGTTCTTC. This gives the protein CASRYTTLPSHNEQFF.

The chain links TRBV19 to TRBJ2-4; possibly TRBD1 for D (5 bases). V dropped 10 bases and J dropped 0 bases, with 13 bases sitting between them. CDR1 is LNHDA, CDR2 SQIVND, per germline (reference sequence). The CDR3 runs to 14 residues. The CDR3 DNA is TGTGCCACCCAACAGGAAATAGCCAAAAACATTCAGTACTTC. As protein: CATQQEIAKNIQYF.

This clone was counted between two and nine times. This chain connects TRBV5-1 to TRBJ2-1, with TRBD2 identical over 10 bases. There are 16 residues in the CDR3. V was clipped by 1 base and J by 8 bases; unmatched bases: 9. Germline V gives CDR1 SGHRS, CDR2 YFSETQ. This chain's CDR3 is CASSLRAGGESHEQFF. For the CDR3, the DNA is TGCGCCAGCAGCTTGAGAGCGGGAGGGGAATCGCATGAGCAGTTCTTC.

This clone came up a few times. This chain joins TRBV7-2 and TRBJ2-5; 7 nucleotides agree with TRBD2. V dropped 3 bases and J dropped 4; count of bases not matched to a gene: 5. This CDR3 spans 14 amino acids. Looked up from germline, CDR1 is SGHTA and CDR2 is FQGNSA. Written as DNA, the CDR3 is TGTGCCAGCAGCTTGAGCGGGATGGGAGAGACCCAGTACTTC. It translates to CASSLSGMGETQYF.

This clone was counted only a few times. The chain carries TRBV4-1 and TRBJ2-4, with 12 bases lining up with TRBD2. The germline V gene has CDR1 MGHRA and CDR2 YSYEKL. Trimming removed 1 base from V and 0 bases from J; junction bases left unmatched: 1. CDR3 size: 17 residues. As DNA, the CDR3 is TGCGCCAGCAGCCAAGCTAGCGGGGGGGCAGCCAAAAACATTCAGTACTTC. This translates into CASSQASGGAAKNIQYF.

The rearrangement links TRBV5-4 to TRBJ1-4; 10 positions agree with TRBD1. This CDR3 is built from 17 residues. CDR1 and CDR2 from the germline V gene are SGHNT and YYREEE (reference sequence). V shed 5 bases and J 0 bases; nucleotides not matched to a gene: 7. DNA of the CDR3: TGTGCCAGCAGTCAGGGACAGGGGCGTACAACTAATGAAAAACTGTTTTTT. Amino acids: CASSQGQGRTTNEKLFF.

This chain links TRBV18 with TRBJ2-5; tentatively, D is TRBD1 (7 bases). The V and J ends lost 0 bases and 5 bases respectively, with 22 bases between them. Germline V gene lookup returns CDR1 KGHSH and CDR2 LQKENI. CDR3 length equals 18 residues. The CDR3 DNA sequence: TGTGCCAGCTCACCACCGAACAGGGGATTGGGTCGGGGGGAGACCCAGTACTTC. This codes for CASSPPNRGLGRGETQYF.

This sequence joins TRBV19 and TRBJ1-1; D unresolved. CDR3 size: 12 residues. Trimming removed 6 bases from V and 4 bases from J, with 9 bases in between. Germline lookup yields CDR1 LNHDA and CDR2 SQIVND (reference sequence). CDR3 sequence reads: CASRGVSTEAFF. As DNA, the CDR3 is TGTGCCAGTAGGGGCGTATCCACTGAAGCTTTCTTT. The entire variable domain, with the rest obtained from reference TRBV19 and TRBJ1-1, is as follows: DGGITQSPKYLFRKEGQNVTLSCEQNLNHDAMYWYRQDPGQGLRLIYYSQIVNDFQKGDIAEGYSVSREKKESFPLTVTSAQKNPTAFYLCASRGVSTEAFFGQGTRLTVV.

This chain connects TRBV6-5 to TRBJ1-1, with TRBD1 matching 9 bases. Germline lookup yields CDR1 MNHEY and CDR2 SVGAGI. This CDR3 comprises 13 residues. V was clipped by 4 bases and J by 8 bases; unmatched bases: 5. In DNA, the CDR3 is TGTGCCAGCAGTTTCTACAGGGGGCAAGAAGCTTTCTTT. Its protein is CASSFYRGQEAFF.

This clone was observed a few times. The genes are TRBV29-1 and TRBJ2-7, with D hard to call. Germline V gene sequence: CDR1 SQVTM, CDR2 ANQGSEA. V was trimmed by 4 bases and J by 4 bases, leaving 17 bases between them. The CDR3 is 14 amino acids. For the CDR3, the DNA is TGCAGCGTTGGGAGTGGAATGCAGACTTACGAGCAGTACTTC. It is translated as CSVGSGMQTYEQYF.

The CDR3 here is CASSLGPGLPHGYTF. CDR3 bases: TGCGCCAGCAGCTTAGGACCAGGACTCCCGCATGGCTACACCTTC. The genes are TRBV5-1 and TRBJ1-2; no definite D call. CDR3 length equals 15 residues. Germline assignment: CDR1 SGHRS and CDR2 YFSETQ. V lost 2 bases and J 6 bases, leaving 17 bases between the germline ends. The whole variable domain, filled in from reference TRBV5-1 and TRBJ1-2, reads KAGVTQTPRYLIKTRGQQVTLSCSPISGHRSVSWYQQTPGQGLQFLFEYFSETQRNKGNFPGRFSGRQFSNSRSEMNVSTLELGDSALYLCASSLGPGLPHGYTFGSGTRLTVV.

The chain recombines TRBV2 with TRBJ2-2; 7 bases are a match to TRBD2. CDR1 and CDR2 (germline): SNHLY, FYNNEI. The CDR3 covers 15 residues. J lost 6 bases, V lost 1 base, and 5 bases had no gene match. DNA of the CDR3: TGTGCCAGCAGTGAAGTGGGAGGGGTGCCCGGGGAGCTGTTTTTT. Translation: CASSEVGGVPGELFF.

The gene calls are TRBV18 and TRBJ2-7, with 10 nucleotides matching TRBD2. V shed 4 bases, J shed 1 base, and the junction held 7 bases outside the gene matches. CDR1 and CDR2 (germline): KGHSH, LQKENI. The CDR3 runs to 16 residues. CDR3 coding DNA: TGTGCCAGCTCACGTTCAGTAGCGGGAGGTTCCTACGAGCAGTACGTC. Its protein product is CASSRSVAGGSYEQYV.

In DNA form, the CDR3 reads TGTGCCAGCAGCCCGGGGACTAGCGGGTACACCGGGGAGCTGTTTTTT. Its protein product is CASSPGTSGYTGELFF. The chain joins TRBV5-6 to TRBJ2-2; 12 bases map to TRBD2. CDR3 length: 16 residues. J lost 3 bases, V lost 4 bases, and 4 bases had no gene match. Germline V CDR1 and CDR2: SGHDT, YYEEEE.

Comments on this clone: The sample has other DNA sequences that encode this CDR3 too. DNA of the CDR3: TGTGCCAGTAGTACCCCCCGGGGAGCAAATGAGCAGTTCTTC. This sequence encodes CASSTPRGANEQFF. This chain links TRBV19 with TRBJ2-1; TRBD2 might be the D (5 bases). This CDR3 is 14 amino acids long. Trimming removed 4 bases from V and 7 bases from J, with 14 bases in between. Looked up from germline, CDR1 is LNHDA and CDR2 is SQIVND (reference sequence). Combining the CDR3 with reference TRBV19 and TRBJ2-1 gives the whole variable domain DGGITQSPKYLFRKEGQNVTLSCEQNLNHDAMYWYRQDPGQGLRLIYYSQIVNDFQKGDIAEGYSVSREKKESFPLTVTSAQKNPTAFYLCASSTPRGANEQFFGPGTRLTVL.

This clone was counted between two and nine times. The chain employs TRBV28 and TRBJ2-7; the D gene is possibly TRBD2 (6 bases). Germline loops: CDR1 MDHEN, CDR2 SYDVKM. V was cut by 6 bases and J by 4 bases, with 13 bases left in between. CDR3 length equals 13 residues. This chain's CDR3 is CASSPAGGYEQYF. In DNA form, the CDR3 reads TGTGCCAGCAGCCCCGCCGGGGGATACGAGCAGTACTTC.

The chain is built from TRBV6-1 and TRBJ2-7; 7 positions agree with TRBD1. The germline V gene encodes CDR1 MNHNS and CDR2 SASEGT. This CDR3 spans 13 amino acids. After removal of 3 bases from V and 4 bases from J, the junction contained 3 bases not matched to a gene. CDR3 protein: CASSDRGIYEQYF. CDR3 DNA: TGTGCCAGCAGTGACAGGGGGATTTACGAGCAGTACTTC.

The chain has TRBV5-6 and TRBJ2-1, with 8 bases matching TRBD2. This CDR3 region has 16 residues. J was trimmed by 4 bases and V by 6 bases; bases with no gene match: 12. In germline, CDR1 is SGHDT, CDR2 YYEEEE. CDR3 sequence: CASIWRGARGYNEQFF. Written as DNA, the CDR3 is TGTGCCAGCATATGGCGGGGGGCGCGGGGTTACAATGAGCAGTTCTTC.

The CDR3 DNA sequence: TGTGCCAGCACCGCCGGGGGGAGCGGGAGATTGTACAATGAGCAGTTCTTC. Translated: CASTAGGSGRLYNEQFF. This chain joins TRBV7-2 and TRBJ2-1; 8 bases align to TRBD2. Trimming at V came to 7 bases and at J to 4 bases, leaving 15 bases not matched to a gene. Germline CDR1 SGHTA, CDR2 FQGNSA. The CDR3 extends over 17 amino acids.

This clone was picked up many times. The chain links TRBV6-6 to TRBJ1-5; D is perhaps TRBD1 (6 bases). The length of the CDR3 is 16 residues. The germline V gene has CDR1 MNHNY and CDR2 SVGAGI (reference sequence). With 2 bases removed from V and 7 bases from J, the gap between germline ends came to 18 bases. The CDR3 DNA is TGTGCCAGCAGTTACCAAGGGGGAGTGGTTTTACAGCCCCAGCATTTT. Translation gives CASSYQGGVVLQPQHF.

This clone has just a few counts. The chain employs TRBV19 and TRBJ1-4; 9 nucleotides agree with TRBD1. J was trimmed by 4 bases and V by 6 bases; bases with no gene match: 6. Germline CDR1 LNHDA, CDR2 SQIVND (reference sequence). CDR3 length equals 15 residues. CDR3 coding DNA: TGTGCCAGTAGGTGGACAGGGGCGAGTAATGAAAAACTGTTTTTT. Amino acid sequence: CASRWTGASNEKLFF.

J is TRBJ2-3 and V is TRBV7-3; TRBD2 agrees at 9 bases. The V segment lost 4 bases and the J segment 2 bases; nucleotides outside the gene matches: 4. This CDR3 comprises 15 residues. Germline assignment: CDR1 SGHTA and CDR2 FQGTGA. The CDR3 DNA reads TGTGCCAGCAGCTCCGGGACTAGCCCCACAGATACGCAGTATTTT. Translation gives CASSSGTSPTDTQYF.

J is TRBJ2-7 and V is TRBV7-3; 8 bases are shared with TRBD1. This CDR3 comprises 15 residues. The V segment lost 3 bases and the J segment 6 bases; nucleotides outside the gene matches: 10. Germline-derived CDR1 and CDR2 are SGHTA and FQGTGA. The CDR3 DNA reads TGTGCCAGCAGCTTGAGGACAGGGTTGACTACCGAGCAGTACTTC. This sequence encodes CASSLRTGLTTEQYF.